The source of this TCR beta chain is a study of OX40 agonist ivuxolimab in advanced cancers. Study at large: One hepatocellular carcinoma and a couple of cutaneous melanoma patients partially responded. Study-wide results and limits: Normalized expansion of T-cell clones was also low for some nonresponders.

Patients with a history of autoimmune disease or on systemic immunosuppression were excluded. Samples of blood were obtained at baseline, on cycle 4 day 1, and on cycle 7 day 1. TCRdb's table, derived via immunoSEQ multiplex PCR, lists solely in-frame clones and lacks some. Here the sample spans approximately 76,000 clones, approximately 85% being singletons. This CDR3 is 13 amino acids long. The J segment lost 5 bases and the V segment lost 4 bases, leaving 5 bases of the junction unmatched. Germline lookup yields CDR1 MNHNS and CDR2 SASEGT. A remark on this clone: Antigen: not known.

The source was CD4+ or CD8+ T cells sorted from blood, collected in a trial of the OX40 agonist ivuxolimab. The rearrangement links TRBV6-1 to TRBJ2-7, with 7 positions matching TRBD1. The source of this sequence is an adult with an advanced solid tumor such as melanoma, head and neck, liver or kidney cancer. CDR3 in DNA: TGTGCCAGCAGTGCTCGGGACAGAGACGAGCAGTACTTC. Its protein product is CASSARDRDEQYF.